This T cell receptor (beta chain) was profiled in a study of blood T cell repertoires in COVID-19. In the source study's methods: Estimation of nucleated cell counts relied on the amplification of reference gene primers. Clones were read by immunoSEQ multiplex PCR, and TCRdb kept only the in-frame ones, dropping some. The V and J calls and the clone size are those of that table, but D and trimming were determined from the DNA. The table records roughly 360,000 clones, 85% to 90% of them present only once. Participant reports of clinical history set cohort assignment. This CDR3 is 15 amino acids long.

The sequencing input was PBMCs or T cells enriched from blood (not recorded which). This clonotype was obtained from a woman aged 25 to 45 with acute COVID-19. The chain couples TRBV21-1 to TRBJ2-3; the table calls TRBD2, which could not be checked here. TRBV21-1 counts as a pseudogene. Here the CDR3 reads CASNNLAGGQDTQYF. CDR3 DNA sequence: TGTGCCAGCAATAATCTAGCGGGGGGGCAAGATACGCAGTATTTT.